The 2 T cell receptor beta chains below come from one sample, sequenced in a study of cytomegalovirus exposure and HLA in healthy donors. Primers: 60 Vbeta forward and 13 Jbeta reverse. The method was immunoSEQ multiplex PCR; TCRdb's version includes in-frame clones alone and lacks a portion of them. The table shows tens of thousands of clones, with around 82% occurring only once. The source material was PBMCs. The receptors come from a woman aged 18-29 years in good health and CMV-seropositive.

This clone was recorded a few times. The CDR3 DNA reads TGTGCCAGCAGCTTGACCCACTCCGGGACTAGCGTTCAGGGCACAGATACGCAGTATTTT. Its protein product is CASSLTHSGTSVQGTDTQYF. This chain joins TRBV5-4 and TRBJ2-3; 10 nucleotides agree with TRBD2. V trimming: 1 base; J trimming: 1 base; junction bases outside the gene matches: 15. CDR3 length: 20 residues. Germline-derived CDR1 and CDR2 are SGHNT and YYREEE (reference sequence).

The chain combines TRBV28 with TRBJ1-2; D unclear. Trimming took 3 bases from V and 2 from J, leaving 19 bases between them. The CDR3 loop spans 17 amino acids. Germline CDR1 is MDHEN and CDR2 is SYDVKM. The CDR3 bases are TGTGCCAGCAGTTTGGAGGGCCCTTTTGGGTCCAACTATGGCTACACCTTC. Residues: CASSLEGPFGSNYGYTF.